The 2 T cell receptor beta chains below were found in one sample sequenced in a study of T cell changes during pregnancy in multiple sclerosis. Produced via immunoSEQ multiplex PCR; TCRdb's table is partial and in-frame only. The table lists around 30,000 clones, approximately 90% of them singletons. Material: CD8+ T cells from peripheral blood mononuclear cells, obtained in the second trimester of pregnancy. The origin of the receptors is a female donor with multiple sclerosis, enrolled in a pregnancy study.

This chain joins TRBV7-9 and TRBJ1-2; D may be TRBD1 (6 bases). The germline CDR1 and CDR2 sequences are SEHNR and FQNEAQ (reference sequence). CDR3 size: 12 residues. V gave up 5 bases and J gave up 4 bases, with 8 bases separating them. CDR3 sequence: CASSPDSYGYTF. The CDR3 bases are TGTGCCAGCAGCCCGGACAGCTATGGCTACACCTTC.

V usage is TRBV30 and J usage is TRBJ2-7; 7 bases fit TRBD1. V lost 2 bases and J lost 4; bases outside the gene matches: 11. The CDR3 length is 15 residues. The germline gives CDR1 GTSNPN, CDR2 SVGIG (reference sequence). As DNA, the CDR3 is TGTGCCTGGAGTCAATACAGGGGCGAATGGTACGAGCAGTACTTC. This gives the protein CAWSQYRGEWYEQYF. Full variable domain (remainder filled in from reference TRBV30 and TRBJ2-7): SQTIHQWPATLVQPVGSPLSLECTVEGTSNPNLYWYRQAAGRGLQLLFYSVGIGQISSEVPQNLSASRPQDRQFILSSKKLLLSDSGFYLCAWSQYRGEWYEQYFGPGTRLTVT.